This T cell receptor (beta chain) was sequenced for a study of metastatic and nonmetastatic thyroid tumors. Turning to the study itself: For malignant and benign thyroid patients, tumor or nodule tissue and blood were the sources whose repertoires were compared.

As regards this clone: Its target is unknown.

In the source study's methods: Construction of a distant-metastasis classifier for papillary thyroid cancer relied on CDR3 differences across clinicopathological groups. TCRdb re-called the PCR reads via MiXCR. These V and J calls rely on TCRdb rather than the paper's analysis. The sample includes about 27,000 clones, less than 15% of them seen just once. Whole-study findings and limits: A significant increase in TCR beta diversity was reportedly seen in malignant thyroid tumors relative to benign nodules, in blood and tumor.

All patients were untreated before thyroid surgery. Per the germline V gene, CDR1 is SEHNR and CDR2 is FQNEAQ (reference sequence). The CDR3 is made up of 15 amino acids. V lost 1 base, J lost 2 bases, and 11 bases lay in between. The chain links TRBV7-9 to TRBJ2-5, with D perhaps matching TRBD2 (6 bases). The sequencing sample was made of blood. The sequence derives from a female donor with papillary thyroid cancer or a benign thyroid nodule (not recorded which). Some clones in this sample may be carry-over from other donors' samples. The CDR3 sequence: CASSLERDSQETQYF. The DNA of the CDR3 is TGTGCCAGCAGCTTAGAACGGGACTCACAAGAGACCCAGTACTTC.